This TCR beta chain was retrieved from a study of human T cells and chemical hapten exposure. TCRdb re-called the RACE reads through MiXCR, storing one row per CDR3 protein. Of more than 250,000 distinct CDR3 sequences detected, roughly 7.4% appear once; the ten largest clones hold more than 0.95%. This sample's time point: pre-sensitization, week 0. Treatment here: therapeutic diphenylcyclopropenone sensitization with weekly scalp DPC. This clonotype was observed a few times. CDR1 is LGHNA, CDR2 YNFKEQ, per germline. Trimming removed 4 bases at V and 4 bases at J, with 22 bases between. This CDR3 has 17 amino acids.

The sequences come from whole blood, collected in connection with sensitization to the hapten diphenylcyclopropenone (DPC). The rearrangement uses TRBV4-2 and TRBJ1-2; no clear D gene. This TCR came from a man between 18 and 35 years old with alopecia areata. Some clones in this sample may be carry-over from other donors' samples. DNA of the CDR3: TGTGCCAGCAGCCCAACTCCCAGGATCAGCGGGAGCTATGGCTACACCTTC. Its protein product is CASSPTPRISGSYGYTF.